Included here is one T cell receptor (beta chain) sequence, with context. Its antigen remains unknown. Sequencing of TCR beta was carried out in blood CD8+ and CD4+ T cells. The authors reverse transcribed roughly 0.5 to 1 ug RNA with random hexamers. Amplification of TCR beta CDR3 spanned 54 Vbeta and 13 Jbeta via immunoSEQ multiplex PCR. One entry per CDR3 protein results from TCRdb running MiXCR on the immunoSEQ multiplex PCR reads. This sample has some 180,000 distinct CDR3 sequences, with about 95% found just once. From germline, CDR1 is MNHEY and CDR2 SMNVEV (reference sequence). V shed 6 bases, J shed 4 bases, and the junction held 11 bases outside the gene matches. CDR3 length: 15 amino acids. The data belong to a study of CD8 T cells in Susac syndrome. As for the study in general: At the time of blood draw, patients with Susac syndrome were therapy-naive, receiving corticosteroids, or receiving intravenous immunoglobulin alone. Study findings and constraints: Clonal expansion was missing from Susac syndrome CD4+ T cell repertoires.

The clonotype was recovered from a human donor with Susac syndrome. The chain is built from TRBV27 and TRBJ2-7; 8 positions match TRBD1. Material for sequencing was CD4+ T cells from PBMCs. CDR3 nucleotide sequence: TGTGCCAGCAGGTCGGTGGCAGGGGGCGTTTACGAGCAGTACTTC. It specifies CASRSVAGGVYEQYF.